Each of the 19 T cell receptor beta chains below was sequenced from the same sample in a study of shared clonotypes between healthy human individuals. Method: immunoSEQ multiplex PCR; TCRdb's copy keeps in-frame clones and lacks some. The sample lists 800,000 to 1,200,000 clones; about four fifths were seen once. Sequenced sample: memory CD4+ T cells from PBMCs. Subset described: CD45RA-negative fraction. Receptors were obtained from a man aged 18 to 29 in good health. Some clones in this sample may be carry-over from other donors' samples.

CDR3 amino acids: CASTRGGTTQETQYF. The DNA of the CDR3 is TGTGCCAGCACCAGGGGAGGGACTACCCAAGAGACCCAGTACTTC. The chain has TRBV9 and TRBJ2-5; weak D call: TRBD2 (7 bases). Trimming left V 6 bases short and J 1 base short, with 16 bases between. The CDR3 runs to 15 residues. Germline V CDR1 and CDR2: SGDLS, YYNGEE.

The CDR3 spells CASSSLGQGSKNIQYF. The CDR3 DNA sequence: TGTGCCAGCAGTTCCCTAGGACAGGGGAGCAAAAACATTCAGTACTTC. This chain joins TRBV28 and TRBJ2-4, with TRBD1 matching over 9 bases. Germline trimming cut 4 bases from V and 3 bases from J; bases unmatched to any gene: 7. CDR1 and CDR2 from the germline V gene are MDHEN and SYDVKM. This CDR3 is 16 amino acids long.

The chain is built from TRBV19 and TRBJ1-3, with D unclear. The germline gives CDR1 LNHDA, CDR2 SQIVND (reference sequence). The V end lost 5 bases, the J end lost 0 bases, and 2 bases lay between the germline ends. This CDR3 comprises 12 residues. The CDR3 nucleotides are TGTGCCAGTAGTTTCTCTGGAAACACCATATATTTT. Translated, it gives CASSFSGNTIYF.

This chain uses TRBV7-8 with TRBJ2-5; D call uncertain. Germline lookup yields CDR1 SGHVS and CDR2 FQNEAQ. V was clipped by 2 bases and J by 6 bases, with 10 bases between them. This CDR3 region has 13 residues. DNA of the CDR3: TGTGCCAGCAGCTTATCTCAGGCGCAGACCCAGTACTTC. Translating gives CASSLSQAQTQYF.

V is TRBV7-6 and J is TRBJ2-5; D perhaps matches TRBD2 (5 bases). Trimming removed 1 base at V and 3 bases at J, with 12 bases between. The CDR3 runs 15 residues. From germline, CDR1 is SGHVS and CDR2 FNYEAQ. CDR3 sequence (DNA): TGTGCCAGCAGCTTAGGGGCTAGCTCGGAAGAGACCCAGTACTTC. This sequence encodes CASSLGASSEETQYF. Variable domain in full (rest from reference TRBV7-6 and TRBJ2-5): GAGVSQSPRYKVTKRGQDVALRCDPISGHVSLYWYRQALGQGPEFLTYFNYEAQQDKSGLPNDRFSAERPEGSISTLTIQRTEQRDSAMYRCASSLGASSEETQYFGPGTRLLVL.

The chain combines TRBV7-2 with TRBJ2-7; tentative D call: TRBD2 (6 bases). This CDR3 comprises 14 residues. The germline V gene encodes CDR1 SGHTA and CDR2 FQGNSA. V lost 5 bases to trimming and J lost 2 bases, with 13 bases between them. CDR3 in DNA: TGTGCCAGCAGCCAAGCGGGTTCCCCCTACGAGCAGTACTTC. Translation gives CASSQAGSPYEQYF.

In DNA, the CDR3 is TGTGCCAGTAGTCCTACAGGGAGCTCTGGGGCCAACGTCCTGACTTTC. It yields the protein CASSPTGSSGANVLTF. The chain has TRBV19 and TRBJ2-6; TRBD1 might be the D (6 bases). The V and J ends lost 5 bases and 0 bases respectively, with 11 bases between them. This CDR3 has 16 amino acids. The germline V gene has CDR1 LNHDA and CDR2 SQIVND (reference sequence).

The chain carries TRBV28 and TRBJ1-2, with D possibly matching TRBD1 (5 bases). V was trimmed by 2 bases and J by 6 bases, leaving 13 bases between them. Germline assignment: CDR1 MDHEN and CDR2 SYDVKM. This CDR3 is 14 amino acids long. CDR3 coding DNA: TGTGCCAGCAGTTTACCCAGGGAATGGGATGGCTACACCTTC. Translating it yields CASSLPREWDGYTF.

This clone was found a few times. The J gene is TRBJ1-5, the V gene TRBV19; D gene unclear. This CDR3 comprises 14 residues. Looked up from germline, CDR1 is LNHDA and CDR2 is SQIVND (reference sequence). V lost 7 bases and J lost 4, with 14 bases in between. Here the CDR3 reads CASMNGKANQPQHF. The CDR3 coding sequence is TGTGCCAGTATGAACGGGAAAGCTAATCAGCCCCAGCATTTT. Combining the CDR3 with reference TRBV19 and TRBJ1-5 gives the whole variable domain DGGITQSPKYLFRKEGQNVTLSCEQNLNHDAMYWYRQDPGQGLRLIYYSQIVNDFQKGDIAEGYSVSREKKESFPLTVTSAQKNPTAFYLCASMNGKANQPQHFGDGTRLSIL.

The chain joins TRBV27 to TRBJ2-3; the match to TRBD1 covers 8 bases. V trimming: 3 bases; J trimming: 6 bases; junction bases outside the gene matches: 5. Looked up from germline, CDR1 is MNHEY and CDR2 is SMNVEV (reference sequence). The CDR3 sequence is 14 residues long. The CDR3 region is CASSFVQGADTQYF. In DNA form, the CDR3 reads TGTGCCAGCAGTTTCGTCCAGGGGGCGGATACGCAGTATTTT.

Of note for this clone: The same CDR3 can be traced to other DNA sequences in this sample. The V and J genes are TRBV7-3 and TRBJ2-3; D is perhaps TRBD2 (6 bases). The V gene lost 5 bases and the J gene lost 6 bases, with 15 bases spanning the gap. Germline CDR1 reads SGHTA; CDR2 reads FQGTGA. This CDR3 region has 14 residues. This CDR3 reads CASSLGTPRDTQYF. The CDR3, as DNA: TGTGCCAGCAGCCTCGGGACTCCCAGGGATACGCAGTATTTT.

The chain is built from TRBV7-9 and TRBJ1-2, with 7 nucleotides matching TRBD1. V gave up 1 base and J gave up 7 bases; unmatched junction bases: 3. Looked up from germline, CDR1 is SEHNR and CDR2 is FQNEAQ (reference sequence). This CDR3 spans 13 amino acids. CDR3 in DNA: TGTGCCAGCAGCTTAGGACAGGGACGTGGCTACACCTTC. Its translation: CASSLGQGRGYTF.

The chain has TRBV7-8 and TRBJ1-5; 11 nucleotides match TRBD1. V dropped 1 base and J dropped 4; count of bases not matched to a gene: 6. Germline CDR1 reads SGHVS; CDR2 reads FQNEAQ. The length of the CDR3 is 17 residues. The CDR3 is CASSLVRDRGWNQPQHF. The CDR3 nucleotides read TGTGCCAGCAGCTTAGTTCGGGACAGGGGGTGGAATCAGCCCCAGCATTTT.

The rearrangement uses TRBV7-8 and TRBJ2-7; 9 nucleotides match TRBD2. The V and J ends lost 4 bases and 0 bases, in that order; junction bases with no gene match: 4. Germline assignment: CDR1 SGHVS and CDR2 FQNEAQ. CDR3 length: 15 residues. The CDR3 DNA is TGTGCCAGCAGCTCGCGTAGCGGGAGCTCCTACGAGCAGTACTTC. Amino acids: CASSSRSGSSYEQYF.

J is TRBJ1-4 and V is TRBV5-1, with 7 bases fitting TRBD1. The CDR3 length is 15 residues. The germline V gene has CDR1 SGHRS and CDR2 YFSETQ. Unmatched junction bases numbered 3, after V lost 4 bases and J lost 0 bases. The CDR3 loop reads CASSGTGATNEKLFF. The CDR3 DNA follows: TGCGCCAGCAGCGGAACAGGGGCAACTAATGAAAAACTGTTTTTT.

For this clone: Other DNA sequences in this specimen translate into the identical CDR3. This chain connects TRBV28 to TRBJ1-2, with D perhaps TRBD1 (5 bases). The CDR3 length is 14 residues. V lost 5 bases, J lost 2 bases, and 12 bases lay in between. The germline CDR1 and CDR2 sequences are MDHEN and SYDVKM. The CDR3 here is CASSLGGINYGYTF. CDR3 nucleotide sequence: TGTGCCAGCAGTCTGGGGGGAATCAACTATGGCTACACCTTC.

This clone was picked up one time. The chain uses TRBV14 and TRBJ2-7, with D possibly matching TRBD1 (6 bases). Germline CDR1 and CDR2: SGHDN and FVKESK. The V and J ends lost 4 bases and 2 bases respectively, with 15 bases between them. CDR3 size: 15 residues. The CDR3 coding sequence is TGTGCCAGCAGCCCCTGGGGGCTTTCTACCTACGAGCAGTACTTC. Amino acids: CASSPWGLSTYEQYF.

The chain couples TRBV28 to TRBJ1-5, with D perhaps TRBD1 (6 bases). Trimming pared 7 bases from V and 7 bases from J, leaving 17 bases between. The CDR3 covers 14 residues. CDR1 and CDR2 (germline): MDHEN, SYDVKM. The CDR3 DNA reads TGTGCCAGCACCTTGGGGGGGGCGCGGCAGCCCCAGCATTTT. The encoded protein is CASTLGGARQPQHF.

In this sample, this clone is medium-sized. The chain recombines TRBV14 with TRBJ1-2; D unresolved. Germline values: CDR1 SGHDN, CDR2 FVKESK. This CDR3 region has 11 residues. Trimming took 0 bases from V and 8 from J, leaving 4 bases between them. The CDR3 reads CASSQDGGYTF. CDR3 in DNA: TGTGCCAGCAGCCAAGATGGCGGCTACACCTTC. Together with reference TRBV14 and TRBJ1-2, the CDR3 gives the full variable domain: EAGVTQFPSHSVIEKGQTVTLRCDPISGHDNLYWYRRVMGKEIKFLLHFVKESKQDESGMPNNRFLAERTGGTYSTLKVQPAELEDSGVYFCASSQDGGYTFGSGTRLTVV.